The 5 T cell receptor beta chains reported below all come from one sample, sequenced in a study of blood T cells in healthy people across ages (dated by TCRdb to 2014 to 2015). Preparation of the library involved 5' RACE. Sequenced on an Illumina HiSeq 2500. A second PCR of roughly 7 to 11 cycles was performed with a sample-barcoded 5' primer and a J-beta primer mix. Using fastp at Q25 and MiXCR, TCRdb reprocessed the public reads and kept productive beta chains. Under each unique CDR3 protein, matching rows form one entry showing the most common genes and DNA. This sample gives around 1,100,000 distinct CDR3 sequences in total; around two fifths of them show up just once. The biggest ten clones account for 13% of the sample. The sequenced sample was blood. Receptors were obtained from a man between 18 and 29 years old in good health.

This clonotype was detected only a few times. The chain employs TRBV9 and TRBJ1-2, with D tentatively TRBD1 (6 bases). This CDR3 comprises 14 residues. V dropped 4 bases and J dropped 7 bases, with 17 bases sitting between them. The germline V gene has CDR1 SGDLS and CDR2 YYNGEE. The CDR3 nucleotides read TGTGCCAGCAGCCCGAGGGGGGCGGGCTTTGGCTACACCTTC. It encodes CASSPRGAGFGYTF.

This clonotype appeared a few times. CDR3 sequence: CASSAEGSTEAFF. CDR3 bases: TGTGCCAGCAGCGCGGAAGGGAGCACTGAAGCTTTCTTT. The chain carries TRBV9 and TRBJ1-1, with D uncertain. V lost 3 bases, J lost 4 bases, and 10 bases lay in between. Germline V CDR1 and CDR2: SGDLS, YYNGEE. The CDR3 contains 13 residues.

The sample holds a few counts of this clonotype. The gene calls are TRBV12-3 or TRBV12-4 and TRBJ1-1, with D uncertain. V lost 1 base, J lost 9 bases, and 3 bases lay in between. This CDR3 is built from 10 residues. The CDR3 sequence: CASSLGQAFF. The CDR3 DNA sequence: TGTGCCAGCAGTTTAGGGCAAGCTTTCTTT.

This clonotype has just a few counts. This sequence joins TRBV27 and TRBJ1-5; possible D gene TRBD1, 5 bases. Germline V CDR1 and CDR2: MNHEY, SMNVEV (reference sequence). Trimming pared 7 bases from V and 0 bases from J, leaving 10 bases between. The CDR3 runs 14 residues. CDR3 sequence reads: CASKGRNSNQPQHF. DNA of the CDR3: TGTGCCAGCAAGGGGAGGAATAGCAATCAGCCCCAGCATTTT.

The rearrangement links TRBV11-1 to TRBJ2-5; no clear D gene. Between the trimmed V and J ends, which lost 2 bases and 2 bases, there was a span of 9 bases. The CDR3 has 14 amino acids. CDR1 is SGHAT, CDR2 FQDESV, per germline (reference sequence). The CDR3 DNA follows: TGTGCCAGCAGCTTAAAGGGCTGGCAAGAGACCCAGTACTTC. It specifies CASSLKGWQETQYF.